This entry describes one T cell receptor beta chain. No antigen is known for it. Methods used by the authors: A classifier for distant metastasis in papillary thyroid cancer was constructed using CDR3 differences observed across clinicopathological groups. TCRdb reanalyzed the PCR reads via MiXCR. The V and J calls follow TCRdb's processing rather than the paper's. The sample lists about 59,000 clones, just under 30% occurring once. This entry is derived from a study of metastatic and nonmetastatic thyroid tumors. Study information: Where malignant and benign thyroid patients were concerned, repertoires were compared across blood and tumor or nodule tissue.

The study's findings and limits: Across blood and tumor, TCR beta diversity in malignant thyroid tumors was reportedly significantly higher than in benign nodules.

Before thyroid surgery, none of the patients had received any treatment. Germline CDR1 reads GTSNPN; CDR2 reads SVGIG (reference sequence). This CDR3 is 15 amino acids long. Between the trimmed V and J ends, which lost 5 bases and 4 bases, there was a span of 20 bases. The clonotype was recovered from a female donor with papillary thyroid cancer or a benign thyroid nodule (not recorded which). Some clones in this sample may be carry-over from other donors' samples. Sequenced: blood. The chain links TRBV30 to TRBJ1-2; unclear D gene. CDR3: CAWFGPLNWGYGYTF. Written as DNA, the CDR3 is TGTGCCTGGTTTGGGCCACTGAACTGGGGCTATGGCTACACCTTC.